The 17 T cell receptor beta chains listed next were all sequenced from one sample in a study of CD8+ T cells in alopecia areata. Indicated treatment: oral pan-JAK inhibitor, 5-10 mg twice daily. cDNA serving as the sequencing template came from extracted, reverse transcribed RNA. Profiling relied on immunoSEQ multiplex PCR, and the TCRdb table lists in-frame clones only, not all of them. Of 95,000 to 100,000 clones in the sample, approximately 66% were seen once. This sample comprised CD8+ T cells sorted from blood, obtained at week 4, from a patient treated with tofacitinib. The receptors were gathered from a human donor with alopecia areata.

Here the CDR3 DNA reads TGTGCCAGCAGTAACACAGGTAGCAATCAGCCCCAGCATTTT. It specifies CASSNTGSNQPQHF. The J gene is TRBJ1-5, the V gene TRBV5-6, with D possibly being TRBD1 (5 bases). The germline V gene has CDR1 SGHDT and CDR2 YYEEEE. There are 14 residues in the CDR3. The V gene lost 5 bases and the J gene lost 0 bases, with 9 bases spanning the gap.

This clone was seen a handful of times. In DNA, the CDR3 is TGTGCCAGTAGCCCGCGGGGGGCACAAGAGACCCAGTACTTC. Translated: CASSPRGAQETQYF. The V gene is TRBV19, the J gene TRBJ2-5, with 8 bases lining up with TRBD2. V lost 6 bases to trimming and J lost 2 bases; unmatched junction nucleotides: 5. The CDR3 has 14 residues. The germline gives CDR1 LNHDA, CDR2 SQIVND (reference sequence).

V gene TRBV7-9 combines with J gene TRBJ2-7; possible D gene TRBD1, 5 bases. This CDR3 is 14 amino acids long. The germline CDR1 and CDR2 sequences are SEHNR and FQNEAQ (reference sequence). Trimming left V 2 bases short and J 5 bases short, with 13 bases between. This chain's CDR3 is CASSLQKGLDEQYF. DNA of the CDR3: TGTGCCAGCAGCTTACAGAAGGGGTTGGACGAGCAGTACTTC.

This clone came up once. The chain couples TRBV5-5 to TRBJ1-2; D is unresolved. V lost 2 bases and J 2 bases, leaving 7 bases between the germline ends. CDR3 length: 13 residues. Germline assignment: CDR1 SGHKS and CDR2 YYEKEE (reference sequence). In DNA form, the CDR3 reads TGTGCCAGCAGCTTAGAAAAGAACTATGGCTACACCTTC. The encoded protein is CASSLEKNYGYTF.

CDR3 DNA sequence: TGCAGCGTTGCAAGACAGGGAAATGAGCAGTTCTTC. Translating it yields CSVARQGNEQFF. J is TRBJ2-1 and V is TRBV29-1, with 7 bases matching TRBD1. Germline V gene sequence: CDR1 SQVTM, CDR2 ANQGSEA. The CDR3 consists of 12 residues. The V gene end was trimmed by 4 bases and the J gene end by 7 bases; junction bases not matched to a gene: 4.

This clone has just a few counts. The chain links TRBV7-9 to TRBJ2-1; D not certain. Trimming removed 5 bases at V and 10 bases at J, with 9 bases between. Germline V gives CDR1 SEHNR, CDR2 FQNEAQ (reference sequence). The CDR3 loop spans 11 amino acids. CDR3 amino acids: CASSPEPEQFF. CDR3 DNA sequence: TGTGCCAGCAGCCCTGAGCCAGAGCAGTTCTTC.

V gene TRBV2 combines with J gene TRBJ2-3; 9 nucleotides agree with TRBD2. This CDR3 region has 17 residues. The germline V gene encodes CDR1 SNHLY and CDR2 FYNNEI. With V trimmed by 11 bases and J by 2 bases, 17 bases remained unmatched. CDR3 coding DNA: TGTGCCTCAAGCACCGGGGCTAGCGGGGCGTACACAGATACGCAGTATTTT. This codes for CASSTGASGAYTDTQYF.

This clone was counted once. V gene TRBV29-1 combines with J gene TRBJ2-7, with D perhaps given as TRBD1 or TRBD2 (6 bases each). The germline V gene has CDR1 SQVTM and CDR2 ANQGSEA. The CDR3 sequence is 15 residues long. V shed 0 bases and J shed 0 bases, with 12 bases lying between them. The CDR3 here is CSVEDLGGLSYEQYF. CDR3 DNA sequence: TGCAGCGTTGAAGATTTGGGGGGCCTCTCCTACGAGCAGTACTTC.

This clone was seen more than once but under ten times. The rearrangement uses TRBV19 and TRBJ2-7; possibly TRBD2 for D (5 bases). V was trimmed by 5 bases and J by 3 bases, leaving 11 bases between them. Per germline, CDR1 LNHDA and CDR2 SQIVND (reference sequence). The CDR3 has 13 amino acids. CDR3 protein: CASSPGSIYEQYF. The CDR3 DNA follows: TGTGCCAGTAGTCCGGGATCTATCTACGAGCAGTACTTC.

The chain links TRBV4-2 to TRBJ1-6, with D unclear. CDR3 length equals 14 residues. The V end was cut by 2 bases, the J end by 6 bases, with 8 bases between. CDR1 is LGHNA and CDR2 is YNFKEQ in the germline V gene. This CDR3 reads CASSQTPPNSPLHF. The CDR3 DNA reads TGTGCCAGCAGCCAAACCCCCCCTAATTCACCCCTCCACTTT.

This clone has more than one count but fewer than ten. This chain joins TRBV27 and TRBJ2-7, with D unresolved. V was cut by 3 bases and J by 2 bases, with 8 bases left in between. The CDR3 totals 13 residues. CDR1 is MNHEY and CDR2 is SMNVEV in the germline V gene (reference sequence). The CDR3 here is CASSFGRAYEQYF. The CDR3 bases are TGTGCCAGCAGTTTCGGTAGGGCCTACGAGCAGTACTTC.

The chain combines TRBV29-1 with TRBJ2-1, with a tentative D call TRBD2 (5 bases). Per germline, CDR1 SQVTM and CDR2 ANQGSEA. This CDR3 is 13 amino acids long. With 7 bases removed from V and 7 bases from J, the gap between germline ends came to 17 bases. CDR3 bases: TGCAGCGCCCCGAGGGTTGGCGGTAATGAGCAGTTCTTC. It translates to CSAPRVGGNEQFF.

The sample holds many counts of this clone. This chain uses TRBV27 with TRBJ2-7; D remains ambiguous. Trimming stripped 5 bases from V and 6 bases from J, with 11 bases between. In germline, CDR1 is MNHEY, CDR2 SMNVEV (reference sequence). The CDR3 has 12 amino acids. The CDR3, as DNA: TGTGCCAGCAGTGACGTTACTGGCGAGCAGTACTTC. This translates into CASSDVTGEQYF.

The genes are TRBV6-6 and TRBJ2-2, with TRBD1 matching 8 bases. Germline CDR1 is MNHNY and CDR2 is SVGAGI (reference sequence). The CDR3 is 15 residues long. The V and J ends lost 2 bases and 6 bases, in that order; junction bases with no gene match: 5. CDR3 sequence: CASSYGTGPAGELFF. In nucleotides, the CDR3 is TGTGCCAGCAGTTACGGGACAGGTCCAGCCGGGGAGCTGTTTTTT.

The table lists this clone with a few counts. J is TRBJ1-1 and V is TRBV7-9; D gene uncertain. Trimming left V 1 base short and J 1 base short, with 7 bases between. Germline V gene data show CDR1 as SEHNR and CDR2 as FQNEAQ (reference sequence). CDR3 length: 14 amino acids. The DNA of the CDR3 is TGTGCCAGCAGCTTAGTGACGTCGAACACTGAAGCTTTCTTT. This gives the protein CASSLVTSNTEAFF.

The chain links TRBV25-1 to TRBJ2-7; D possibly matches TRBD1 or TRBD2 (7 bases each). Per the germline V gene, CDR1 is MGHDK and CDR2 is SYGVNS. V dropped 6 bases and J dropped 6 bases, with 15 bases sitting between them. The CDR3 extends over 13 amino acids. As DNA, the CDR3 is TGTGCCAGCAGCGGCCCAGGGGGGGGCGAGCAGTACTTC. Translated, it gives CASSGPGGGEQYF.

This chain links TRBV4-2 with TRBJ1-5, with 9 positions matching TRBD1. CDR3 length equals 16 residues. Losses at the gene ends were 0 bases for V and 9 bases for J; bases not matched to a gene: 9. CDR1 and CDR2 from the germline V gene are LGHNA and YNFKEQ. For the CDR3, the DNA is TGTGCCAGCAGCCAAGAGGGGCAGACAGGGGGTACGCCCCAGCATTTT. Its protein product is CASSQEGQTGGTPQHF.